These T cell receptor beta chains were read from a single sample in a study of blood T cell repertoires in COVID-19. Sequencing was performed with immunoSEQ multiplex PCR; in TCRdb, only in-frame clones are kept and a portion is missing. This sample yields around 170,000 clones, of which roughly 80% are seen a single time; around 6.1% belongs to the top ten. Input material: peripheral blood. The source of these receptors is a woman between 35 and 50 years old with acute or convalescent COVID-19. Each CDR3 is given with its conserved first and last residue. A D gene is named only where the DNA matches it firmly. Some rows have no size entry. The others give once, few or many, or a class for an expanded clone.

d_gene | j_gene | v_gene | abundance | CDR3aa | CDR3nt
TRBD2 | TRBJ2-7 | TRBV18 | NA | CASSLGGDYEQYF | TGTGCCAGCTCACTGGGGGGGGACTACGAGCAGTACTTC
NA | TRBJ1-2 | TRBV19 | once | CASSWRESGYTF | TGTGCCAGTAGTTGGCGGGAGTCGGGCTACACCTTC
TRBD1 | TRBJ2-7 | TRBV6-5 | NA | CASSYTGQPYEQYF | TGTGCCAGCAGTTACACGGGACAGCCCTACGAGCAGTACTTC
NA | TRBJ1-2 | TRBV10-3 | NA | CAISTTRGMSYGYTF | TGTGCCATCAGTACCACTCGCGGGATGAGCTATGGCTACACCTTC
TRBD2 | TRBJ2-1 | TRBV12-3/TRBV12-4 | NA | CASTGTSGGEQFF | TGTGCCAGCACCGGGACTAGCGGTGGTGAGCAGTTCTTC
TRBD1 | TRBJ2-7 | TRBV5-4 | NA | CASRNRTGRYEQYF | TGTGCCAGCAGAAATAGGACAGGGAGGTACGAGCAGTACTTC
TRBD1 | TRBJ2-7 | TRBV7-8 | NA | CASSRLPGQGYEQYF | TGTGCCAGCAGCCGGTTACCGGGACAGGGATACGAGCAGTACTTC
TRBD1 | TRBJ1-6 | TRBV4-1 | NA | CASSQGGQGGGSPLHF | TGCGCCAGCAGCCAAGGGGGCCAGGGGGGTGGTTCACCCCTCCACTTT
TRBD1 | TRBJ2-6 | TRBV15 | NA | CATSREFGTAFSGANVLTF | TGTGCCACCAGCAGAGAGTTCGGGACAGCATTCTCTGGGGCCAACGTCCTGACTTTC
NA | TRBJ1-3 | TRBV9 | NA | CASSVGGGASGNTIYF | TGTGCCAGCAGCGTAGGAGGTGGGGCATCTGGAAACACCATATATTTT
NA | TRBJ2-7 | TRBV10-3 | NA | CAIRSSREHEQYF | TGTGCCATCAGATCTTCGAGAGAACACGAGCAGTACTTC
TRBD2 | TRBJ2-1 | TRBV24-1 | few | CATSDSSSGGAGYNEQFF | TGTGCCACCAGTGATTCGAGTAGCGGGGGGGCAGGCTACAATGAGCAGTTCTTC
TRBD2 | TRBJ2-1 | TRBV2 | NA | CASSEGLAGGPHNEQFF | TGTGCCAGCAGTGAAGGACTAGCGGGAGGGCCTCACAATGAGCAGTTCTTC
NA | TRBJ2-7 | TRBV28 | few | CATTYPEGSYEQYF | TGTGCCACCACGTACCCCGAGGGCTCCTACGAGCAGTACTTC
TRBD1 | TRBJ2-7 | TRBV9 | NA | CASSPGTGYHEQYF | TGTGCCAGCAGCCCCGGGACAGGGTACCACGAGCAGTACTTC
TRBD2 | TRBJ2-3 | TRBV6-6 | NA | CASSTGLAVDTQYF | TGTGCCAGCAGCACGGGACTAGCGGTCGATACGCAGTATTTT
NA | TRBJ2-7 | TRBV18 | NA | CASSEGGEQYF | TGTGCCAGCTCGGAGGGAGGCGAGCAGTACTTC
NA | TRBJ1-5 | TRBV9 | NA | CASSVGGQFNQPQHF | TGTGCCAGCAGCGTAGGGGGCCAGTTCAATCAGCCCCAGCATTTT
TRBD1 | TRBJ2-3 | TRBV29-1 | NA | CSVASYGQGSTDTQYF | TGCAGCGTCGCCTCGTACGGACAGGGGAGCACAGATACGCAGTATTTT
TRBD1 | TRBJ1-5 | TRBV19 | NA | CASKGQGNQPQHF | TGTGCCAGTAAGGGACAGGGCAATCAGCCCCAGCATTTT
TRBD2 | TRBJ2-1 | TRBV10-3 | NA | CAIMPSGRVNEQFF | TGTGCCATCATGCCCAGCGGGAGGGTAAATGAGCAGTTCTTC
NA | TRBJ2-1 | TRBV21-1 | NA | CASSTRDSEDYNEQFF | TGTGCCAGCAGCACCCGGGACTCCGAAGACTACAATGAGCAGTTCTTC
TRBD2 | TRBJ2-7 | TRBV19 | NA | CASSSTSGGTYEQYF | TGTGCCAGTAGTTCAACTAGCGGGGGGACCTACGAGCAGTACTTC
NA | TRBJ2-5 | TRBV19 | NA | CASSIEGSVETQYF | TGTGCCAGTAGTATCGAGGGTTCGGTGGAGACCCAGTACTTC
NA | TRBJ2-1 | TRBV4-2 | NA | CASSFRGDANNEQFF | TGTGCCAGCAGCTTCAGGGGGGACGCTAATAATGAGCAGTTCTTC
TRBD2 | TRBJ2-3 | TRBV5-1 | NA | CASSLALAGGDTQYF | TGCGCCAGCAGCTTGGCACTAGCGGGTGGAGATACGCAGTATTTT
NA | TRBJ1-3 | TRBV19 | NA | CASSEALLVGTGSGNTIYF | TGTGCCAGTAGTGAAGCCCTTTTGGTTGGTACGGGCTCTGGAAACACCATATATTTT
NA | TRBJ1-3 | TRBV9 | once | CASSVGRISGNTIYF | TGTGCCAGCAGCGTAGGGCGGATCTCTGGAAACACCATATATTTT
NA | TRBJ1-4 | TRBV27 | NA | CASSLWAGTNEKLFF | TGTGCCAGCAGTTTATGGGCAGGGACTAATGAAAAACTGTTTTTT
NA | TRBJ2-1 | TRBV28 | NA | CASGRPQGAGGNEQFF | TGTGCCAGCGGAAGGCCACAAGGGGCCGGTGGGAATGAGCAGTTCTTC